What follows are 21 T cell receptor beta chains derived from one specimen sequenced in a study of blood T cell repertoires in COVID-19. The table came from immunoSEQ multiplex PCR; TCRdb's copy has only in-frame clones and leaves some out. Here the sample spans 150,000 to 200,000 clones, about 86% being singletons. The specimen was peripheral blood. The receptor source for this set is a woman over 75 in a cohort sampled during active or convalescent COVID-19.

The V call is TRBV10-3, the J call TRBJ2-5; 11 bases line up with TRBD2. CDR1 and CDR2 (germline): ENHRY, SYGVKD. V shed 3 bases and J 5 bases; nucleotides not matched to a gene: 8. This CDR3 has 16 amino acids. CDR3 amino acids: CAISEYSGRGEETQYF. The CDR3 DNA follows: TGTGCCATCAGTGAATATAGCGGGAGGGGGGAGGAGACCCAGTACTTC.

A word on this clone: The identical CDR3 is also encoded by other nucleotide sequences in the sample. This sequence joins TRBV18 and TRBJ1-4; TRBD1 agrees at 7 bases. V was pared by 2 bases and J by 5 bases, with 2 bases of the junction left unmatched. Germline V gives CDR1 KGHSH, CDR2 LQKENI. CDR3 length: 14 amino acids. CDR3 nucleotides: TGTGCCAGCTCACCAGGGACAGAAAATGAAAAACTGTTTTTT. Protein product: CASSPGTENEKLFF.

This clone appeared a single time. This chain uses TRBV7-2 with TRBJ2-2, with 7 bases matching TRBD1. CDR1 is SGHTA, CDR2 FQGNSA, per germline. This CDR3 has 13 residues. CDR3 region: CAERTGNTGELFF. The DNA for the CDR3 is TGTGCAGAAAGGACAGGGAACACCGGGGAGCTGTTTTTT.

This clone was detected only a few times. The chain links TRBV3-1 (or the pseudogene TRBV3-2) to TRBJ1-2, with D perhaps matching TRBD1 (5 bases). CDR3 size: 11 residues. V lost 5 bases to trimming and J lost 11 bases, with 12 bases between them. Germline values: CDR1 LGHDT, CDR2 YNNKEL (reference sequence). The CDR3 is CASSSTVIYTF. In nucleotides, the CDR3 is TGTGCCAGCAGCTCGACAGTTATTTACACCTTC.

CDR3 coding DNA: TGTGCCAGCTCGCTTGGGACAGGGACAACCGGAAACACCATATATTTT. Its protein product is CASSLGTGTTGNTIYF. This chain uses TRBV18 with TRBJ1-3, with 9 bases identical to TRBD1. Trimming at V came to 6 bases and at J to 4 bases, leaving 10 bases not matched to a gene. CDR1 is KGHSH, CDR2 LQKENI, per germline. There are 16 residues in the CDR3.

V gene TRBV12-5 combines with J gene TRBJ1-3; unclear D gene. The V end was cut by 2 bases, the J end by 0 bases, with 8 bases between. In germline, CDR1 is LGHNT, CDR2 FRNRAP. The CDR3 runs 15 residues. The CDR3 nucleotides read TGTGCTAGTGGTTTGACGGTGAGCTCTGGAAACACCATATATTTT. It yields the protein CASGLTVSSGNTIYF.

This clone has only one observation. V usage is TRBV9 and J usage is TRBJ2-7; weak D call: TRBD2 (5 bases). The CDR3 length is 12 residues. With 4 bases removed from V and 3 bases from J, the gap between germline ends came to 8 bases. In germline, CDR1 is SGDLS, CDR2 YYNGEE. CDR3 nucleotides: TGTGCCAGCAGCCCCCGGGGCTACGAGCAGTACTTC. Translation: CASSPRGYEQYF. The full variable domain, in which reference TRBV9 and TRBJ2-7 provide the parts outside the CDR3, is DSGVTQTPKHLITATGQRVTLRCSPRSGDLSVYWYQQSLDQGLQFLIQYYNGEERAKGNILERFSAQQFPDLHSELNLSSLELGDSALYFCASSPRGYEQYFGPGTRLTVT.

This clone is a singleton in its sample. The chain carries TRBV7-2 and TRBJ1-6, with D hard to call. Germline CDR1 SGHTA, CDR2 FQGNSA. This CDR3 is built from 15 residues. V was trimmed by 5 bases and J by 0 bases, leaving 8 bases between them. The CDR3 region has the DNA TGTGCCAGCAGCCGTATGTTCTCCTATAATTCACCCCTCCACTTT. The encoded protein is CASSRMFSYNSPLHF.

The V gene is TRBV3-1 (or the pseudogene TRBV3-2), the J gene TRBJ2-5; TRBD1 might be the D (6 bases). CDR3 size: 14 residues. Trimming took 3 bases from V and 4 from J, leaving 12 bases between them. Germline CDR1 and CDR2: LGHDT and YNNKEL (reference sequence). The CDR3 is CASSHGQQGETQYF. The CDR3 DNA is TGTGCCAGCAGCCACGGACAGCAAGGAGAGACCCAGTACTTC.

The genes are TRBV28 and TRBJ1-3; 8 bases fit TRBD1. The CDR3 has 16 residues. V was clipped by 5 bases and J by 2 bases; unmatched bases: 8. Germline-derived CDR1 and CDR2 are MDHEN and SYDVKM. The DNA of the CDR3 is TGTGCCAGCAGTCCACTGGGACAGGCGCCTGGAAACACCATATATTTT. Translated, it gives CASSPLGQAPGNTIYF.

This chain joins TRBV11-3 and TRBJ2-7; TRBD1 aligns across 12 bases. Germline CDR1 is SGHNT and CDR2 is YENEEA. The CDR3 runs 15 residues. V trimming: 5 bases; J trimming: 5 bases; junction bases outside the gene matches: 7. In DNA, the CDR3 is TGTGCCAGCAGCACGGGACAGGGGGCCGGGGACGAGCAGTACTTC. Translated, it gives CASSTGQGAGDEQYF.

In regard to this clone: The junction departs from the called germline gene at one end, perhaps through a read error. The chain joins TRBV7-7 to TRBJ2-2, with D possibly TRBD2 on 6 matching bases. The CDR3 is 16 amino acids. Germline assignment: CDR1 SSHAT and CDR2 FNYEAQ (reference sequence). CDR3 DNA: TGTGCTAGCAGCTCAGAAACGGGACTTATCACCGGGGAGCTGTTTTTT. Translation: CASSSETGLITGELFF.

This sequence joins TRBV6-2 or TRBV6-3 and TRBJ2-7, with TRBD1 as a possible D gene (5 bases). This CDR3 has 15 amino acids. Germline V gives CDR1 MNHEY, CDR2 SVGEGT. Deletions cut 2 bases from V and 9 bases from J, with 20 bases between. In DNA form, the CDR3 reads TGTGCCAGCAGTTACGAGGTAACAGGCGGCGATGTGCAGTACTTC. It specifies CASSYEVTGGDVQYF.

This chain joins TRBV7-9 and TRBJ2-5, with D possibly matching TRBD1 (6 bases). This CDR3 spans 15 amino acids. V shed 3 bases and J shed 2 bases, with 13 bases lying between them. The germline CDR1 and CDR2 sequences are SEHNR and FQNEAQ (reference sequence). For the CDR3, the DNA is TGTGCCAGCAGCTTTGGCAGGGGTGCTCAAGAGACCCAGTACTTC. As protein: CASSFGRGAQETQYF.

The J gene is TRBJ1-6, the V gene TRBV11-2; TRBD1 might be the D (6 bases). Trimming left V 5 bases short and J 0 bases short, with 14 bases between. CDR1 is SGHAT and CDR2 is FQNNGV in the germline V gene. The CDR3 runs to 17 residues. For the CDR3, the DNA is TGTGCCAGCAGCCCCCGGGACACACTCTCCTATAATTCACCCCTCCACTTT. Amino acid sequence: CASSPRDTLSYNSPLHF.

The V gene is TRBV4-1, the J gene TRBJ2-5; TRBD2 aligns across 10 bases. Germline lookup yields CDR1 MGHRA and CDR2 YSYEKL. The CDR3 runs 16 residues. The trim removed 4 bases at V and 6 bases at J, leaving 11 bases unmatched. The CDR3 sequence is CASSRLIAGGGKTQYF. CDR3 DNA sequence: TGCGCCAGCAGCCGTTTGATAGCGGGAGGTGGAAAGACCCAGTACTTC.

The V call is TRBV25-1, the J call TRBJ2-1; D possibly corresponds to TRBD2 (5 bases). The V and J ends lost 5 bases and 9 bases respectively, with 17 bases between them. Germline-derived CDR1 and CDR2 are MGHDK and SYGVNS. The CDR3 contains 14 residues. CDR3 sequence reads: CASSSRASRSEQFF. As DNA, the CDR3 is TGTGCCAGCAGTAGTCGGGCTAGCCGAAGTGAGCAGTTCTTC. Full variable domain (remainder filled in from reference TRBV25-1 and TRBJ2-1): EADIYQTPRYLVIGTGKKITLECSQTMGHDKMYWYQQDPGMELHLIHYSYGVNSTEKGDLSSESTVSRIRTEHFPLTLESARPSHTSQYLCASSSRASRSEQFFGPGTRLTVL.

The chain recombines TRBV6-5 with TRBJ2-7, with D perhaps TRBD1 (6 bases). V was cut by 8 bases and J by 5 bases, with 16 bases left in between. Per the germline V gene, CDR1 is MNHEY and CDR2 is SVGAGI. This CDR3 region has 13 residues. CDR3 nucleotide sequence: TGTGCCAGCTCCGACAGGTTCGTGAACGAGCAGTACTTC. It yields the protein CASSDRFVNEQYF.

This chain uses TRBV27 with TRBJ1-3; possible D gene TRBD1, 6 bases. This CDR3 region has 13 residues. V dropped 6 bases and J dropped 2 bases, with 8 bases sitting between them. Germline V CDR1 and CDR2: MNHEY, SMNVEV (reference sequence). In DNA form, the CDR3 reads TGTGCCAGCAGCTACAGGGCTGGAAACACCATATATTTT. Amino acids: CASSYRAGNTIYF.

The V call is TRBV30, the J call TRBJ2-1, with TRBD2 identical over 13 bases. After removal of 3 bases from V and 5 bases from J, the junction contained 4 bases not matched to a gene. Germline V CDR1 and CDR2: GTSNPN, SVGIG (reference sequence). The CDR3 is 15 residues long. The CDR3 spells CAWSTGTSGDNEQFF. The CDR3 bases are TGTGCCTGGAGCACTGGGACTAGCGGGGACAATGAGCAGTTCTTC.

The chain couples TRBV6-2 or TRBV6-3 to TRBJ1-6; D is unclear. Germline V lookup: CDR1 MNHEY, CDR2 SVGEGT. CDR3 length: 17 amino acids. The ends were cut back, 2 bases at V and 0 bases at J, with 11 bases in the middle. CDR3 bases: TGTGCCAGCAGTTACCCGTCGGGGAGCTCCTATAATTCACCCCTCCACTTT. It encodes CASSYPSGSSYNSPLHF.